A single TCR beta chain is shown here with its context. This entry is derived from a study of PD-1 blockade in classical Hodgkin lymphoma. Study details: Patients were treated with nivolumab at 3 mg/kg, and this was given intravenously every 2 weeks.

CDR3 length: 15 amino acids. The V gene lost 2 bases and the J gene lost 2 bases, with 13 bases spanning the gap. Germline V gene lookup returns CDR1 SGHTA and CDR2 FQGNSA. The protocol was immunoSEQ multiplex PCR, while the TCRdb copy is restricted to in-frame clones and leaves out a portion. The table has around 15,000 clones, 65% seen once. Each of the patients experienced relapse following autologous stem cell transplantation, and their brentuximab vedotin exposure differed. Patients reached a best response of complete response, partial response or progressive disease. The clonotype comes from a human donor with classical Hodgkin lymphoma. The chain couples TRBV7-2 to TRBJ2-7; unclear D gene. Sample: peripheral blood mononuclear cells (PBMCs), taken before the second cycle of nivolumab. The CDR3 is CASSLRSERPYEQYF. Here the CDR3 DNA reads TGTGCCAGCAGCTTAAGGAGCGAGAGGCCCTACGAGCAGTACTTC.